The entry below gives a single T cell receptor (beta chain) sequence along with its context. This sample is part of a study of T cell clones after liver transplantation. Study-wide context: A pre-transplant mixed lymphocyte reaction with TCRbeta sequencing defined graft-donor-reactive clones followed in post-transplant blood.

The CDR3 runs 13 residues. From germline, CDR1 is SGHRS and CDR2 YFSETQ. The ends were cut back, 4 bases at V and 3 bases at J, with 10 bases in the middle. Only in-frame clones appear in the TCRdb table, and some are missing; sequencing was by immunoSEQ multiplex PCR. The sample contains 95,000 to 110,000 clones, 75% to 85% of which appear only once. The clonotype was recovered from a human donor who received a liver transplant. The genes are TRBV5-1 and TRBJ1-1; D perhaps matches TRBD1 (6 bases). The source material was CD4+ T cells from blood, sampled before liver transplant. CDR3 bases: TGCGCCAGCAGCGAACAGGGATACACTGAAGCTTTCTTT. Its translation is CASSEQGYTEAFF.